This TCR beta chain derives from a study of T cells in Graves' hyperthyroidism and ophthalmopathy. General study findings and limits: Before onset, by a median of 6.5 months, the model predicted ophthalmopathy.

This clonotype occurred many times. The target antigen is unknown. Trimming removed 1 base at V and 3 bases at J, with 5 bases between. CDR1 KGHDR and CDR2 SFDVKD come from the germline V gene. This CDR3 has 14 amino acids. Amplification yielded TCR beta CDR3 regions, with RNA transcripts as the source. A set of HTBI primers served as the primers for a first-round RT-PCR of the TCR CDR3. TCRdb reprocessed the multiplex PCR reads with MiXCR, giving one entry per CDR3 protein. This table holds hundreds of thousands of distinct CDR3 sequences, approximately 15% found once. Clinical symptoms, serum thyroxine and TRAb, thyroid ultrasound and orbital computed tomography were used for the diagnoses.

The sample taken for sequencing was blood. This receptor was identified in a woman aged 40 to 55 with Graves' ophthalmopathy. This sequence joins TRBV24-1 and TRBJ2-2; the D is unclear. The CDR3 is CATSDFTDTGELFF. CDR3 sequence (DNA): TGTGCCACCAGTGATTTTACGGACACCGGGGAGCTGTTTTTT.